A selection of T cell receptor beta chains follows, all from one sample in a study of blood T cell repertoires in COVID-19. The data were produced by immunoSEQ multiplex PCR, yet TCRdb's version contains in-frame clones alone and is incomplete. In the table there are hundreds of thousands of clones, 75% to 90% of which are singletons. The sequenced sample consisted of peripheral blood. The receptors originated from a woman aged 45-65 years with COVID-19, enrolled during active disease. The CDR3 runs from the conserved cysteine through the conserved F or W. Fields, in order: CDR3 length, D gene, V gene, J gene, clone size, CDR3 DNA, CDR3 protein. The D gene is left open where the match is weak. A clone size is listed for some rows: how often the clone was seen (once, few, many), or a class if it is expanded.

len: 13; d_gene: NA; v_gene: TRBV9; j_gene: TRBJ2-7; abundance: NA; CDR3nt: TGTGCCAGCAGCGTCGGACAGACCTACGAGCAGTACTTC; CDR3aa: CASSVGQTYEQYF
len: 18; d_gene: TRBD2; v_gene: TRBV5-6; j_gene: TRBJ2-3; abundance: NA; CDR3nt: TGTGCCAGCAGCTTGGATAGCGGGAGGGCCTTCTCCACAGATACGCAGTATTTT; CDR3aa: CASSLDSGRAFSTDTQYF
len: 14; d_gene: NA; v_gene: TRBV7-2; j_gene: TRBJ1-2; abundance: once; CDR3nt: TGTGCCAGCAGCTTAGGGCAGGGGAACTATGGCTACACCTTC; CDR3aa: CASSLGQGNYGYTF
len: 15; d_gene: NA; v_gene: TRBV27; j_gene: TRBJ1-4; abundance: NA; CDR3nt: TGTGCCAGCAGAGCCGGGACACGCACTAATGAAAAACTGTTTTTT; CDR3aa: CASRAGTRTNEKLFF
len: 15; d_gene: TRBD2; v_gene: TRBV30; j_gene: TRBJ2-5; abundance: NA; CDR3nt: TGTGCCTGGAGTCGGGGGACTAGCGGACAAGAGACCCAGTACTTC; CDR3aa: CAWSRGTSGQETQYF
len: 17; d_gene: TRBD2; v_gene: TRBV4-1; j_gene: TRBJ2-3; abundance: NA; CDR3nt: TGCGCCAGCAGCCAAGATTCGACTAGCGGGAGCAAAGATACGCAGTATTTT; CDR3aa: CASSQDSTSGSKDTQYF
len: 19; d_gene: TRBD2; v_gene: TRBV3-1/TRBV3-2; j_gene: TRBJ2-2; abundance: once; CDR3nt: TGTGCCAGCAGCCATTTCTCCCGGGCCTCGGGAGGGAACACCGGGGAGCTGTTTTTT; CDR3aa: CASSHFSRASGGNTGELFF
len: 17; d_gene: TRBD2; v_gene: TRBV30; j_gene: TRBJ2-5; abundance: NA; CDR3nt: TGTGCCTGGAGTGTAAGGGTCCTAGCGGGCTTGGGAGAGACCCAGTACTTC; CDR3aa: CAWSVRVLAGLGETQYF
len: 15; d_gene: NA; v_gene: TRBV5-1; j_gene: TRBJ1-1; abundance: NA; CDR3nt: TGCGCCAGCAGGATTGCGGGGTTGAAGAACACTGAAGCTTTCTTT; CDR3aa: CASRIAGLKNTEAFF
len: 14; d_gene: TRBD1; v_gene: TRBV30; j_gene: TRBJ1-5; abundance: NA; CDR3nt: TGTGCCTGGAGCACACAGGGGACGTTAGGGCCCCAGCATTTT; CDR3aa: CAWSTQGTLGPQHF
len: 16; d_gene: TRBD2; v_gene: TRBV27; j_gene: TRBJ2-7; abundance: NA; CDR3nt: TGTGCCAGCAGTTTCCACGGGACTAGCGGTACCTACGAGCAGTACTTC; CDR3aa: CASSFHGTSGTYEQYF
len: 15; d_gene: NA; v_gene: TRBV24-1; j_gene: TRBJ2-2; abundance: NA; CDR3nt: TGTGCCACCAGTGGGGCGACAGGGAACACCGGGGAGCTGTTTTTT; CDR3aa: CATSGATGNTGELFF
len: 16; d_gene: NA; v_gene: TRBV11-2; j_gene: TRBJ2-1; abundance: NA; CDR3nt: TGTGCCAGCAGCCCATCTACTAAGGGGGCCTACAATGAGCAGTTCTTC; CDR3aa: CASSPSTKGAYNEQFF
len: 16; d_gene: TRBD2; v_gene: TRBV27; j_gene: TRBJ2-7; abundance: NA; CDR3nt: TGTGCCAGCAGTTCCCGACTGGGACTAGCGGGAGAGGAGCAGTACTTC; CDR3aa: CASSSRLGLAGEEQYF
len: 13; d_gene: NA; v_gene: TRBV25-1; j_gene: TRBJ2-2; abundance: NA; CDR3nt: TGTGCCAGCAGGGGCACAGGGACCGGGGAGCTGTTTTTT; CDR3aa: CASRGTGTGELFF
len: 13; d_gene: NA; v_gene: TRBV10-2; j_gene: TRBJ1-6; abundance: few; CDR3nt: TGCGCCACCTCAGGACTCAGGAGTTCACCCCTCCACTTT; CDR3aa: CATSGLRSSPLHF
len: 15; d_gene: TRBD2; v_gene: TRBV19; j_gene: TRBJ2-7; abundance: NA; CDR3nt: TGTGCCAGTAGAGAGGGACTAGCGGGAGCCTACGAGCAGTACTTC; CDR3aa: CASREGLAGAYEQYF
len: 16; d_gene: TRBD2; v_gene: TRBV15; j_gene: TRBJ2-5; abundance: once; CDR3nt: TGTGCCACCAGCATCGGACTAGCGTTGGTGCCGGAGACCCAGTACTTC; CDR3aa: CATSIGLALVPETQYF
len: 12; d_gene: TRBD1; v_gene: TRBV7-2; j_gene: TRBJ1-1; abundance: NA; CDR3nt: TGTGCCAGCAGCTCAGGGACAGGGGGAGCTTTCTTT; CDR3aa: CASSSGTGGAFF
len: 16; d_gene: TRBD2; v_gene: TRBV24-1; j_gene: TRBJ2-7; abundance: NA; CDR3nt: TGTGCCACCAGTGATTTGGGGACTAGCGGGACCTACGAGCAGTACTTC; CDR3aa: CATSDLGTSGTYEQYF
len: 19; d_gene: TRBD1; v_gene: TRBV28; j_gene: TRBJ2-4; abundance: NA; CDR3nt: TGTGCCAGCAGTTTGGACAGGGGATCCTACTCGAGCGGGGAAAACATTCAGTACTTC; CDR3aa: CASSLDRGSYSSGENIQYF
len: 14; d_gene: TRBD1; v_gene: TRBV3-1/TRBV3-2; j_gene: TRBJ1-6; abundance: NA; CDR3nt: TGTGCCAGCAGGACAGGGGCTGATAATTCACCCCTCCACTTT; CDR3aa: CASRTGADNSPLHF